These 5 T cell receptor beta chains share one sample of origin, sequenced in a study of T-cell memory formation after mild COVID-19. From the 5' RACE reads, TCRdb called clonotypes with MiXCR, one entry per CDR3 protein. The profile covers more than 250,000 distinct CDR3 sequences, with 16% appearing a single time and roughly a fifth taken by the ten largest. Sequenced input: PBMCs or a T cell subset sorted from them (not recorded which). The source of these receptors is a young man who had mild COVID-19 (a few samples of this study predate the infection). Cell type and time point are not known.

The count of this clonotype is one. V gene TRBV4-1 combines with J gene TRBJ1-2; 7 nucleotides agree with TRBD1. J lost 2 bases, V lost 6 bases, and 12 bases had no gene match. There are 16 residues in the CDR3. Per germline, CDR1 MGHRA and CDR2 YSYEKL. CDR3 coding DNA: TGCGCCAGCAGACGACGATTGGGACAGACCAACTATGGCTACACCTTC. This sequence encodes CASRRRLGQTNYGYTF.

The chain uses TRBV15 and TRBJ1-3; unclear D gene. Trimming took off 3 bases at V and 7 bases at J, with 7 bases between the two ends. The V gene's germline CDR1 is LNHNV and CDR2 YYDKDF (reference sequence). CDR3 size: 12 residues. CDR3 sequence reads: CATSRRDNTIYF. CDR3 DNA sequence: TGTGCCACCAGCAGGAGAGACAACACCATATATTTT.

In this sample, this clonotype turned up a few times. This sequence joins TRBV24-1 and TRBJ2-3, with D hard to call. CDR1 is KGHDR, CDR2 SFDVKD, per germline. Trimming took 2 bases from V and 1 from J, leaving 9 bases between them. The CDR3 is 15 amino acids. The CDR3 protein is CATSDWVLGTDTQYF. Here the CDR3 DNA reads TGTGCCACCAGTGATTGGGTCTTGGGCACAGATACGCAGTATTTT.

The chain recombines TRBV7-6 with TRBJ2-1, with 10 bases matching TRBD2. CDR3 length equals 17 residues. Germline loops: CDR1 SGHVS, CDR2 FNYEAQ. The V segment lost 5 bases and the J segment 5 bases; nucleotides outside the gene matches: 12. CDR3 in amino acids: CASSRSPTSGRNNEQFF. CDR3 nucleotide sequence: TGTGCCAGCAGCCGATCTCCGACTAGCGGGCGGAACAATGAGCAGTTCTTC.

In its sample, this clonotype was seen a few times. This chain joins TRBV6-1 and TRBJ2-5; D gene ambiguous. From germline, CDR1 is MNHNS and CDR2 SASEGT. The germline V and J ends were trimmed by 6 bases and 2 bases, with 10 bases remaining between them. The CDR3 has 13 residues. The CDR3 region has the DNA TGTGCCAGCAGCGTAGAGTCGCAAGAGACCCAGTACTTC. It specifies CASSVESQETQYF.